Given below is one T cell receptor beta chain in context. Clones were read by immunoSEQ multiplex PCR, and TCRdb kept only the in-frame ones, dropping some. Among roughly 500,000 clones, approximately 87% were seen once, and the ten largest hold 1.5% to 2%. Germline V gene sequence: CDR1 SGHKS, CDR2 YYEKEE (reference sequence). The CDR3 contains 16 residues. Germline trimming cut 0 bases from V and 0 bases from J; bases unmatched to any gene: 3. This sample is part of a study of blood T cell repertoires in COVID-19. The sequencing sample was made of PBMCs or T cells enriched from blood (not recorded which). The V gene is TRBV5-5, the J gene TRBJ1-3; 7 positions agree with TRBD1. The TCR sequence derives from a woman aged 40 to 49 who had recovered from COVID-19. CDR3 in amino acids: CASSLGQGVSGNTIYF. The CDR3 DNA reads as TGTGCCAGCAGCTTGGGGCAGGGGGTCTCTGGAAACACCATATATTTT.